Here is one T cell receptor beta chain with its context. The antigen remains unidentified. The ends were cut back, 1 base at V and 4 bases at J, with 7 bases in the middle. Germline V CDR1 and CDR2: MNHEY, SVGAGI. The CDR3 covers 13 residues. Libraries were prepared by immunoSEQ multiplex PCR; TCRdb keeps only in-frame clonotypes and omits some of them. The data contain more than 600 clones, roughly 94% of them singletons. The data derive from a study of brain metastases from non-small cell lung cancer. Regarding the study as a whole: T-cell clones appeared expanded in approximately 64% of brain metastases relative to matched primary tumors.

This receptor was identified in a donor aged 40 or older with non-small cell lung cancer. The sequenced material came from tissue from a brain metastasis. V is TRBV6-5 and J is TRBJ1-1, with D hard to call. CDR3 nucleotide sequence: TGTGCCAGCAGTTACTACCCTGGCACTGAAGCTTTCTTT. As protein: CASSYYPGTEAFF.